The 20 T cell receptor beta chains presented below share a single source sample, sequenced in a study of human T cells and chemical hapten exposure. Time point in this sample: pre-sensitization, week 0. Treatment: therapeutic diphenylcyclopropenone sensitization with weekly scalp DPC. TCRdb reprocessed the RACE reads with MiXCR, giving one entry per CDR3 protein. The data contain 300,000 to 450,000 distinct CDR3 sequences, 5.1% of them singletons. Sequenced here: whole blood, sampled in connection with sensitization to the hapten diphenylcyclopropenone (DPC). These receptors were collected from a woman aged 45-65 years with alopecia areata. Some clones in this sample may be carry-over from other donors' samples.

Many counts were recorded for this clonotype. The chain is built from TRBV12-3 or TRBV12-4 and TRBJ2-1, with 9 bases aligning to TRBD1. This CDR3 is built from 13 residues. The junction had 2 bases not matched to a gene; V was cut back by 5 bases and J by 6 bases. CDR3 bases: TGTGCCAGCAGTCCGGGACAGGGCAATGAGCAGTTCTTC. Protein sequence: CASSPGQGNEQFF.

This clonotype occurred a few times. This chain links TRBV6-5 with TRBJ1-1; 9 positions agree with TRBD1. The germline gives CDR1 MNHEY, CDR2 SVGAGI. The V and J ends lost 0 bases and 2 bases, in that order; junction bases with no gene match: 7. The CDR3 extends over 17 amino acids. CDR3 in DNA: TGTGCCAGCAGTTACTCGACAGGGGGGATAACCAACACTGAAGCTTTCTTT. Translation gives CASSYSTGGITNTEAFF.

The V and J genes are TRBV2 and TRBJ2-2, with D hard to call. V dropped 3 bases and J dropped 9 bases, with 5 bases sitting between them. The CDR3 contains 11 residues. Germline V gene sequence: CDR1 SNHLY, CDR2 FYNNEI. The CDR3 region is CASSDWRELFF. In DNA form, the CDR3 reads TGTGCCAGCAGTGATTGGAGGGAGCTGTTTTTT.

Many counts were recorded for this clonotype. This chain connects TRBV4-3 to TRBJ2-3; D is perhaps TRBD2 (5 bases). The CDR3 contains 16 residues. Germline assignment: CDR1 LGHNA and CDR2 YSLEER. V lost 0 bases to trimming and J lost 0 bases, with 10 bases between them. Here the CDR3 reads CASSQDAAASTDTQYF. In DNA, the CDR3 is TGCGCCAGCAGCCAAGACGCAGCGGCGAGCACAGATACGCAGTATTTT.

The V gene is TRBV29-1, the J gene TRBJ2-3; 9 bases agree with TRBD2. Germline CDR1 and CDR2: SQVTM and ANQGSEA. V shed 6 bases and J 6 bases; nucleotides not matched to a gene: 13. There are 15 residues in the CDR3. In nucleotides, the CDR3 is TGCAGCGTCCCGTGGGGCGGGGGGGCATCGGATACGCAGTATTTT. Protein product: CSVPWGGGASDTQYF.

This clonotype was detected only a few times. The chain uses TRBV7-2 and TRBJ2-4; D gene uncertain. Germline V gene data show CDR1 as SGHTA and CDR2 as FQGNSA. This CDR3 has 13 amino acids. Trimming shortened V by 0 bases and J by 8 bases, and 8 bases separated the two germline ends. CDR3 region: CASSLAVFDIQYF. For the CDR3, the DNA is TGTGCCAGCAGCTTAGCAGTGTTTGACATTCAGTACTTC.

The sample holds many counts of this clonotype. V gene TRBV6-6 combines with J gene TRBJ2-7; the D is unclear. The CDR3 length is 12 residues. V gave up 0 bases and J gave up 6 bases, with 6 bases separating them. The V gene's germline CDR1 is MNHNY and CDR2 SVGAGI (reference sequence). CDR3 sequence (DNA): TGTGCCAGCAGTTACTCGTCGGGCGAGCAGTACTTC. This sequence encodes CASSYSSGEQYF.

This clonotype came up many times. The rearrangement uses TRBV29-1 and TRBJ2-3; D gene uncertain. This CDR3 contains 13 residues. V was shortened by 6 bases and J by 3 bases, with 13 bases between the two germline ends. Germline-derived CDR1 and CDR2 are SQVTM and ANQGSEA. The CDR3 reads CSVQGPVTDTQYF. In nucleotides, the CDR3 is TGCAGCGTCCAAGGCCCCGTTACAGATACGCAGTATTTT.

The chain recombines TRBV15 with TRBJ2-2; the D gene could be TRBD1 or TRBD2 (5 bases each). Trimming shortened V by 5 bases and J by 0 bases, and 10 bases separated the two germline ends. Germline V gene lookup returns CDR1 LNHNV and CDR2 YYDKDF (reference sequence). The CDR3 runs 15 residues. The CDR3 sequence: CATSGRGSNTGELFF. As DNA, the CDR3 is TGTGCCACCAGCGGCCGGGGCTCGAACACCGGGGAGCTGTTTTTT.

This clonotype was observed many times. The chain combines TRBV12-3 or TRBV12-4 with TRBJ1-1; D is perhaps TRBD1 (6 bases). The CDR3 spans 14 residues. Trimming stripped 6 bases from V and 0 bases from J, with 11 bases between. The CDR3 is CASSPGQMNTEAFF. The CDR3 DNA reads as TGTGCCAGCAGCCCAGGACAGATGAACACTGAAGCTTTCTTT.

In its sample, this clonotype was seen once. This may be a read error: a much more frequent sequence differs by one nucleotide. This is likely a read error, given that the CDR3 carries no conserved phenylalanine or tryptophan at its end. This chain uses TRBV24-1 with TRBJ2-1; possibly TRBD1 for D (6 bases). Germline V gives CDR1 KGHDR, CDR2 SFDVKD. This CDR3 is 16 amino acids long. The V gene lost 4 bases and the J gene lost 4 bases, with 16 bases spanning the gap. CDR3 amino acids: CATSDPNTGKYNEQFS. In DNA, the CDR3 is TGTGCCACCAGTGACCCAAATACAGGGAAATACAATGAGCAGTTCTCC.

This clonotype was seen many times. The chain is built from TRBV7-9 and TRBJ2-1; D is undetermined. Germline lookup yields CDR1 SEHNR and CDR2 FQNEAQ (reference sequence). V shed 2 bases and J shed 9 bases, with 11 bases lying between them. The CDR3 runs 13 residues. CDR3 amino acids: CASSLNSLGEQFF. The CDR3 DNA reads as TGTGCCAGCAGCTTAAATTCGCTGGGTGAGCAGTTCTTC.

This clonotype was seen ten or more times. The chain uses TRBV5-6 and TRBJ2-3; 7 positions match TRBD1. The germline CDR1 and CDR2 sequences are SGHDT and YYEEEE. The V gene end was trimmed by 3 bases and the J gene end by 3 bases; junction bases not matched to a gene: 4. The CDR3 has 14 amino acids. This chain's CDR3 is CASSYKQGTDTQYF. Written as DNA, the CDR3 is TGTGCCAGCAGCTATAAACAGGGGACAGATACGCAGTATTTT.

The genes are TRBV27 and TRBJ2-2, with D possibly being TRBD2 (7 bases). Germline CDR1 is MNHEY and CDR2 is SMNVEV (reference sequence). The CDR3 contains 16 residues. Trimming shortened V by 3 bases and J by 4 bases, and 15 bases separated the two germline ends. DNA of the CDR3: TGTGCCAGCAGTTTTGTTCGGGGGGCCCTCACCGGGGAGCTGTTTTTT. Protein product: CASSFVRGALTGELFF.

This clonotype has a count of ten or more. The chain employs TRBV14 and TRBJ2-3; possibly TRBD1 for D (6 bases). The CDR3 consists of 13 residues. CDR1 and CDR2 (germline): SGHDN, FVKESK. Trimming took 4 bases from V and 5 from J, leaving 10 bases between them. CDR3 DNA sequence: TGTGCCAGCAGCCCTAAGGGACAAGATACGCAGTATTTT. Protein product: CASSPKGQDTQYF.

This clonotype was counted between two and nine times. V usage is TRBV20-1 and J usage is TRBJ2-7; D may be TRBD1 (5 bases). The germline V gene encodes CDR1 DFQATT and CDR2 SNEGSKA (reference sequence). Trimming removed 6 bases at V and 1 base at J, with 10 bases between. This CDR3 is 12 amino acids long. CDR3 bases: TGCAGTGCCACCGACAGTTCCTACGAGCAGTACTTC. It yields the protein CSATDSSYEQYF.

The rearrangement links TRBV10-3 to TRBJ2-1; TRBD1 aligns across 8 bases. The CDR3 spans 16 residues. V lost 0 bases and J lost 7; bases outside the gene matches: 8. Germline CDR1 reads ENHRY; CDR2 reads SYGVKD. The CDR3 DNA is TGTGCCATCAGTGAGTCGGTAACAGGGGGTAAGAATGAGCAGTTCTTC. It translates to CAISESVTGGKNEQFF.

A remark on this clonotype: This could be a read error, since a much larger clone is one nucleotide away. The CDR3 loop reads CAWSDCVGLGFYEQYF. Written as DNA, the CDR3 is TGTGCCTGGAGTGACTGTGTGGGACTAGGTTTCTACGAGCAGTACTTC. The chain joins TRBV30 to TRBJ2-7, with 8 bases fitting TRBD2. This CDR3 region has 16 residues. J lost 3 bases, V lost 1 base, and 11 bases had no gene match. The germline V gene encodes CDR1 GTSNPN and CDR2 SVGIG (reference sequence).

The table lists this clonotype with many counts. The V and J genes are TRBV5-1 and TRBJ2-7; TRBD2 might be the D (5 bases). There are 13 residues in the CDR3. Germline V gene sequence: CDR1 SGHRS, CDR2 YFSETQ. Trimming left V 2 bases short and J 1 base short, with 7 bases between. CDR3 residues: CASSFGLSYEQYF. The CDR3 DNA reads TGCGCCAGCAGCTTCGGACTTTCCTACGAGCAGTACTTC.

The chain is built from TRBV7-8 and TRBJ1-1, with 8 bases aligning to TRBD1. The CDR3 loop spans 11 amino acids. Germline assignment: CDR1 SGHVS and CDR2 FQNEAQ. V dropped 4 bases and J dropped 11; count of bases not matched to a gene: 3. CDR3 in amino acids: CASSYDRGAFF. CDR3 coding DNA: TGTGCCAGCAGCTACGACAGGGGCGCTTTCTTT.